Listed here is a single TCR beta chain. This entry belongs to a study of T-cell reconstitution after alpha-beta-depleted transplantation in children. The CDR3 spans 14 residues. Trimming pared 0 bases from V and 5 bases from J, leaving 11 bases between. Germline assignment: CDR1 LGHDT and CDR2 YNNKEL (reference sequence). Unique molecular identifiers were incorporated during preparation of the TCRbeta library. TCRdb redid the calling of the PCR reads with MiXCR, one entry per CDR3 protein. The sample contains 490,000 or so distinct CDR3 sequences, roughly an eighth of which appear only once. The TCR originated in a human donor who donated a stem cell graft to a child with combined immunodeficiency. The chain has TRBV3-1 and TRBJ2-7; either TRBD1 or TRBD2 may fit D (5 bases each). The material was PBMCs from the stem cell graft donor, obtained from the stem cell graft. DNA of the CDR3: TGTGCCAGCAGCCAAGACAGGGTCGGGGACGAGCAGTACTTC. Its translation: CASSQDRVGDEQYF.